Below, 9 T cell receptor beta chains from the same sample are listed, as sequenced in a study of Graves' ophthalmopathy and Graves' hyperthyroidism. Amplification of the TCR beta CDR3 regions used RNA transcripts (as template). The library came from an HTBI-primed first-round RT-PCR and a second-round multiplex PCR. TCRdb independently ran MiXCR on the multiplex PCR reads; one entry per CDR3 protein. Of over a million distinct CDR3 sequences listed, approximately 35% are singletons. Input material: peripheral blood or thyroid tissue (not recorded which). Receptor source: an adult man with Graves' hyperthyroidism.

The chain's CDR3 is CSAASSDRRGETQYF. CDR3 in DNA: TGCAGTGCCGCATCCTCTGACAGGCGTGGAGAGACCCAGTACTTC. The V and J genes are TRBV20-1 and TRBJ2-5; D possibly corresponds to TRBD1 (6 bases). Germline assignment: CDR1 DFQATT and CDR2 SNEGSKA (reference sequence). The CDR3 extends over 15 amino acids. V gave up 6 bases and J gave up 4 bases, with 21 bases separating them.

The rearrangement joins TRBV7-8 to TRBJ2-5, with 11 bases lining up with TRBD2. The CDR3 covers 16 residues. Germline V lookup: CDR1 SGHVS, CDR2 FQNEAQ. V lost 5 bases and J lost 2; bases outside the gene matches: 7. CDR3 amino acids: CASSQGLADEQETQYF. CDR3 bases: TGTGCCAGCAGCCAGGGACTAGCGGATGAACAAGAGACCCAGTACTTC. Based on the CDR3 plus reference TRBV7-8 and TRBJ2-5, the full variable domain is GAGVSQSPRYKVAKRGQDVALRCDPISGHVSLFWYQQALGQGPEFLTYFQNEAQLDKSGLPSDRFFAERPEGSVSTLKIQRTQQEDSAVYLCASSQGLADEQETQYFGPGTRLLVL.

V gene TRBV10-2 combines with J gene TRBJ1-2; the match to TRBD1 covers 7 bases. This CDR3 is 14 amino acids long. Per germline, CDR1 WSHSY and CDR2 SAAADI. Unmatched junction bases numbered 9, after V lost 9 bases and J lost 2 bases. CDR3 sequence reads: CASVEHRGNYGYTF. The CDR3 DNA reads as TGCGCCAGTGTGGAGCACAGGGGAAACTATGGCTACACCTTC.

Remarks on this clonotype: A much larger clone lies one base from this, so it may be a read error. The rearrangement uses TRBV11-1 and TRBJ2-5; 7 nucleotides line up with TRBD2. Per the germline V gene, CDR1 is SGHAT and CDR2 is FQDESV (reference sequence). This CDR3 is built from 15 residues. The CDR3 coding sequence is TGCGCCAGCAGGACCGCGGGTCGGGGAGGGGAGACCCAGCACTTC. Translating gives CASRTAGRGGETQHF. Full variable domain (missing parts from reference TRBV11-1 and TRBJ2-5): EAEVAQSPRYKITEKSQAVAFWCDPISGHATLYWYRQILGQGPELLVQFQDESVVDDSQLPKDRFSAERLKGVDSTLKIQPAELGDSAMYLCASRTAGRGGETQHFGPGTRLLVL.

The chain recombines TRBV4-3 with TRBJ2-7; 7 bases line up with TRBD1. CDR1 is LGHNA and CDR2 is YSLEER in the germline V gene. The junction had 6 bases not matched to a gene; V was cut back by 3 bases and J by 1 base. The CDR3 is 15 amino acids. The CDR3 sequence: CASSQIMTGSYEQYF. The CDR3 region has the DNA TGCGCCAGCAGCCAGATTATGACAGGGTCCTACGAGCAGTACTTC.

This chain joins TRBV6-6 and TRBJ2-3; 7 bases map to TRBD2. The CDR3 runs 14 residues. Germline-derived CDR1 and CDR2 are MNHNY and SVGAGI (reference sequence). The J segment lost 3 bases and the V segment lost 0 bases, leaving 0 bases of the junction unmatched. The CDR3 reads CASSYSRETDTQYF. The CDR3, as DNA: TGTGCCAGCAGTTACTCGCGGGAGACAGATACGCAGTATTTT.

This clonotype was counted ten times or more. J is TRBJ2-6 and V is TRBV2, with no clear D. CDR1 SNHLY and CDR2 FYNNEI come from the germline V gene. The germline V and J ends were trimmed by 6 bases and 0 bases, with 9 bases remaining between them. This CDR3 contains 15 residues. DNA for the CDR3: TGTGCCAGCAGCGACGGAGACTCTGGGGCCAACGTCCTGACTTTC. Translating gives CASSDGDSGANVLTF.

There are a few counts of this clonotype. The chain couples TRBV3-1 to TRBJ2-7; D might be TRBD1 (6 bases). V was pared by 4 bases and J by 2 bases, with 12 bases between. Germline lookup yields CDR1 LGHDT and CDR2 YNNKEL (reference sequence). The CDR3 is 14 amino acids. The CDR3 spells CASSRQGQPYEQYF. The DNA of the CDR3 is TGTGCCAGCAGCCGGCAGGGGCAACCCTACGAGCAGTACTTC.

A remark on this clonotype: No conserved phenylalanine or tryptophan ends this CDR3, so it is likely a read error. The genes are TRBV7-2 and TRBJ2-7; D gene uncertain. V dropped 5 bases and J dropped 10 bases, with 6 bases sitting between them. Germline CDR1 and CDR2: SGHTA and FQGNSA. CDR3 length: 9 residues. CDR3 residues: CASSPGQYY. The DNA of the CDR3 is TGTGCCAGCAGCCCCGGACAGTACTAC.